The next 7 T cell receptor beta chains were all read from a single sample in a study of OX40 agonist ivuxolimab in advanced cancers. Repertoires were generated with immunoSEQ multiplex PCR, while TCRdb's copy carries only in-frame clones and drops some. The sample carries some 21,000 clones, 84% recorded once. Sequencing was performed on CD4+ or CD8+ T cells sorted from blood, taken in a trial of the OX40 agonist ivuxolimab. These receptors were collected from an adult with an advanced solid tumor such as melanoma, head and neck, liver or kidney cancer.

CDR3 DNA sequence: TGTGCCAGCTCACCACGGCCCGGACTAGATAACACCGGGGAGCTGTTTTTT. It specifies CASSPRPGLDNTGELFF. This chain links TRBV18 with TRBJ2-2, with 7 bases identical to TRBD2. The CDR3 has 17 residues. V dropped 1 base and J dropped 2; count of bases not matched to a gene: 7. Per the germline V gene, CDR1 is KGHSH and CDR2 is LQKENI.

This clone came up once. The chain carries TRBV9 and TRBJ1-4; D not certain. This CDR3 is built from 13 residues. Germline CDR1 and CDR2: SGDLS and YYNGEE. The V gene lost 3 bases and the J gene lost 7 bases, with 10 bases spanning the gap. CDR3 DNA: TGTGCCAGCAGCGGGGGAGGGTTTGAAAAACTGTTTTTT. Encoded protein: CASSGGGFEKLFF.

This chain connects TRBV11-2 to TRBJ2-5; either TRBD1 or TRBD2 may supply D (5 bases each). Germline V gene data show CDR1 as SGHAT and CDR2 as FQNNGV. V lost 8 bases to trimming and J lost 4 bases, with 14 bases between them. The CDR3 length is 13 residues. CDR3 in DNA: TGTGCCAGCTGCGAGGGGCAAGGAGAGACCCAGTACTTC. It is translated as CASCEGQGETQYF.

This chain connects TRBV6-5 to TRBJ1-5, with D perhaps TRBD1 (5 bases). The CDR3 has 15 residues. Germline V gene data show CDR1 as MNHEY and CDR2 as SVGAGI. V gave up 5 bases and J gave up 3 bases, with 14 bases separating them. CDR3 bases: TGTGCCAGCAGTCTCATGGGGGGAGCCAATCAGCCCCAGCATTTT. Encoded protein: CASSLMGGANQPQHF.

This clone was observed a single time. The chain uses TRBV14 and TRBJ2-7; weak D call: TRBD2 (7 bases). Looked up from germline, CDR1 is SGHDN and CDR2 is FVKESK. With 1 base removed from V and 6 bases from J, the gap between germline ends came to 16 bases. The CDR3 contains 15 residues. The CDR3 spells CASSQAARGGSEQYF. The CDR3 nucleotides are TGTGCCAGCAGCCAAGCAGCGAGGGGGGGTTCCGAGCAGTACTTC.

The chain links TRBV6-5 to TRBJ2-1; D is uncertain. The CDR3 is 11 amino acids. Trimming left V 5 bases short and J 6 bases short, with 5 bases between. The germline gives CDR1 MNHEY, CDR2 SVGAGI. The CDR3 sequence is CASSPGNEQFF. The CDR3 coding sequence is TGTGCCAGCAGTCCGGGCAATGAGCAGTTCTTC.

The genes are TRBV5-4 and TRBJ2-3, with TRBD2 matching over 7 bases. Germline assignment: CDR1 SGHNT and CDR2 YYREEE (reference sequence). The CDR3 covers 15 residues. V lost 2 bases to trimming and J lost 4 bases; unmatched junction nucleotides: 7. CDR3 in amino acids: CASSFVAGAADTQYF. The CDR3, as DNA: TGTGCCAGCAGCTTTGTGGCGGGAGCCGCAGATACGCAGTATTTT.